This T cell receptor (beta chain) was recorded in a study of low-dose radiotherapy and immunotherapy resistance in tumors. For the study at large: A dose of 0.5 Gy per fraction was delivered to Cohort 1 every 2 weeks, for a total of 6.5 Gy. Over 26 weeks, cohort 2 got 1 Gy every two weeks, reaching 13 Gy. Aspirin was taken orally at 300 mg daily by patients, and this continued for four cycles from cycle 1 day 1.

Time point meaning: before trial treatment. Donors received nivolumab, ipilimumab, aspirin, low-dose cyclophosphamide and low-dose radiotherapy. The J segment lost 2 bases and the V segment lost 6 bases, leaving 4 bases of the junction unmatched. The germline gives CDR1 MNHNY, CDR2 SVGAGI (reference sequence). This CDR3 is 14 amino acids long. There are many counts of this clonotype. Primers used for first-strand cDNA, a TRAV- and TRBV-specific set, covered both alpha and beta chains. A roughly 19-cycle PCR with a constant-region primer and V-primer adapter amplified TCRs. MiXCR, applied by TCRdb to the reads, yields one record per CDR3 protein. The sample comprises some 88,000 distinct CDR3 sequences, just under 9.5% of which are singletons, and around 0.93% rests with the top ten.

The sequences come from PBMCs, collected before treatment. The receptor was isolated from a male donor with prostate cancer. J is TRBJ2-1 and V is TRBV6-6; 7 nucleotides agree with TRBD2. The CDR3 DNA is TGTGCCAGCAGCGGACTAGGTACCTACAATGAGCAGTTCTTC. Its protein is CASSGLGTYNEQFF.